The subject of this entry is one T cell receptor beta chain. The data originate from a study of blood T cell repertoires in COVID-19. Profiled with immunoSEQ multiplex PCR; TCRdb holds only in-frame clones, not every one. The sample consists of 150,000 to 200,000 clones, about 88% of them appearing once. Sequenced sample: peripheral blood. This sequence was found in a man in his sixties with active or convalescent COVID-19.

DNA for the CDR3: TGTGCCAGCAAGGACAGCCTTTATGGCTACACCTTC. Translated, it gives CASKDSLYGYTF. The chain employs TRBV28 and TRBJ1-2; the D gene is possibly TRBD1 (6 bases). Trimming left V 7 bases short and J 5 bases short, with 11 bases between. The germline V gene encodes CDR1 MDHEN and CDR2 SYDVKM. The CDR3 consists of 12 residues.